This T cell receptor beta chain originates from a study of shared clonotypes between healthy human individuals. Scientists sequenced DNA from unsorted PBMC on ten immunoSEQ deep assay plates. Methods used by the authors: From ImmunoSEQ came sequences covering only the junction and carrying no quality scores, so filtering differed. The table came from immunoSEQ multiplex PCR; TCRdb's copy has only in-frame clones and leaves some out. The DNA gave D and trimming, while V, J and clone size come from that table. The sample includes about 450,000 clones, more than 75% of them seen just once. Donation came from healthy HIV-negative adults that had no recent acute infections or vaccinations. CDR1 and CDR2 from the germline V gene are MNHEY and SMNVEV (reference sequence). V shed 5 bases and J 0 bases; nucleotides not matched to a gene: 7. There are 16 residues in the CDR3.

V and J are TRBV27 and TRBJ2-3, with 8 nucleotides matching TRBD1. The sequencing sample was made of PBMCs. This sequence was found in a woman between 40 and 55 years old in good health. Some clones in this sample may be carry-over from other donors' samples. The CDR3 DNA reads as TGTGCCAGCAGTACAAACAGGGGGAGTAGCACAGATACGCAGTATTTT. It specifies CASSTNRGSSTDTQYF.